The 11 T cell receptor beta chains reported below all come from one sample, sequenced in a study of early T cells in non-severe SARS-CoV-2 infection (dated by TCRdb to the early 2020s). Library construction relied on 5' RACE. Sequencing was carried out with a NextSeq 500. TCRdb reanalyzed the raw reads on its own, using fastp at Q25 for trimming and MiXCR for clone calling, and kept in-frame beta chains. Rows are combined by CDR3 protein, so each entry shows the most common genes and DNA. This sample lists 30,000 to 45,000 distinct CDR3 sequences; roughly 9.7% were detected once. The ten biggest clones cover roughly 12% of the sample. What was sequenced was whole blood. The receptors come from an adult who was a healthcare worker with PCR-confirmed SARS-CoV-2 infection or an uninfected control (not recorded which).

V is TRBV19 and J is TRBJ2-3; D not resolved. CDR3 size: 13 residues. Germline V gives CDR1 LNHDA, CDR2 SQIVND (reference sequence). V lost 5 bases and J 0 bases, leaving 6 bases between the germline ends. The CDR3 reads CASSDISTDTQYF. The CDR3, as DNA: TGTGCCAGTAGTGATATCAGCACAGATACGCAGTATTTT.

This sequence joins TRBV3-1 and TRBJ2-7; TRBD1 or TRBD2 may be the D gene (5 bases each). V lost 5 bases and J lost 3, with 14 bases in between. Germline values: CDR1 LGHDT, CDR2 YNNKEL (reference sequence). The CDR3 contains 14 residues. The DNA of the CDR3 is TGTGCCAGCAGCTCCCGGGACGGGTTCTACGAGCAGTACTTC. Amino acid sequence: CASSSRDGFYEQYF.

The chain joins TRBV7-9 to TRBJ1-1; D is uncertain. V lost 3 bases to trimming and J lost 3 bases, with 17 bases between them. This CDR3 comprises 16 residues. Germline V gene sequence: CDR1 SEHNR, CDR2 FQNEAQ (reference sequence). The CDR3 loop reads CASSLIGRDLDTEAFF. Written as DNA, the CDR3 is TGTGCCAGCAGCTTGATAGGGAGGGATCTAGACACTGAAGCTTTCTTT.

This clonotype was counted ten times or more. This rearrangement joins TRBV4-1 to TRBJ1-6; D is unclear. Germline loops: CDR1 MGHRA, CDR2 YSYEKL. The CDR3 extends over 13 amino acids. V was pared by 1 base and J by 7 bases, with 5 bases between. CDR3 residues: CASSQVVNSPLHF. As DNA, the CDR3 is TGCGCCAGCAGCCAAGTGGTGAATTCACCCCTCCACTTT.

At least ten counts were recorded for this clonotype. The chain employs TRBV12-3 or TRBV12-4 and TRBJ1-1; TRBD1 agrees at 7 bases. The CDR3 runs to 12 residues. J lost 7 bases, V lost 3 bases, and 2 bases had no gene match. The CDR3 sequence: CASSFWDSEAFF. CDR3 bases: TGTGCCAGCAGTTTTTGGGACAGTGAAGCTTTCTTT.

The rearrangement links TRBV12-3 or TRBV12-4 to TRBJ1-5; weak D call: TRBD1 (6 bases). With 3 bases removed from V and 1 base from J, the gap between germline ends came to 10 bases. The CDR3 is 15 residues long. This CDR3 reads CASSFGQWSNQPQHF. In DNA form, the CDR3 reads TGTGCCAGCAGTTTCGGACAGTGGAGCAATCAGCCCCAGCATTTT.

This clonotype was seen repeatedly, ten times or more. The chain recombines TRBV7-9 with TRBJ1-2, with D possibly matching TRBD1 (6 bases). The CDR3 length is 12 residues. Between the trimmed V and J ends, which lost 4 bases and 3 bases, there was a span of 6 bases. Germline CDR1 is SEHNR and CDR2 is FQNEAQ (reference sequence). In DNA, the CDR3 is TGTGCCAGCAGCTGGACAGACTATGGCTACACCTTC. Encoded protein: CASSWTDYGYTF.

This clonotype was counted a few times. The chain uses TRBV28 and TRBJ2-1, with D possibly being TRBD2 (6 bases). This CDR3 is 17 amino acids long. V was trimmed by 10 bases and J by 10 bases, leaving 32 bases between them. Germline V lookup: CDR1 MDHEN, CDR2 SYDVKM. The CDR3 spells CATSSAGLPLNYAEQFF. The CDR3 nucleotides read TGTGCCACCTCATCGGCGGGACTGCCCCTAAATTACGCCGAGCAGTTCTTC.

This clonotype occurred many times. The chain joins TRBV19 to TRBJ2-5; D is unresolved. V was clipped by 3 bases and J by 1 base, with 9 bases between them. Germline-derived CDR1 and CDR2 are LNHDA and SQIVND (reference sequence). The CDR3 totals 14 residues. CDR3 in DNA: TGTGCCAGTAGTATTAGTGCAGCCCAAGAGACCCAGTACTTC. It is translated as CASSISAAQETQYF. Full variable domain (rest looked up from reference TRBV19 and TRBJ2-5): DGGITQSPKYLFRKEGQNVTLSCEQNLNHDAMYWYRQDPGQGLRLIYYSQIVNDFQKGDIAEGYSVSREKKESFPLTVTSAQKNPTAFYLCASSISAAQETQYFGPGTRLLVL.

This clonotype has at least ten counts. The chain combines TRBV4-1 with TRBJ1-5; D remains unclear. CDR1 is MGHRA and CDR2 is YSYEKL in the germline V gene. Trimming pared 4 bases from V and 4 bases from J, leaving 11 bases between. This CDR3 is 14 amino acids long. The CDR3 is CASSPRHANQPQHF. CDR3 nucleotides: TGCGCCAGCAGCCCTCGACATGCTAATCAGCCCCAGCATTTT.

The rearrangement joins TRBV2 to TRBJ1-5, with D unresolved. From germline, CDR1 is SNHLY and CDR2 FYNNEI. The CDR3 consists of 11 residues. The V gene lost 8 bases and the J gene lost 3 bases, with 5 bases spanning the gap. The CDR3, as DNA: TGTGCCAGCGGTATCAATCAGCCCCAGCATTTT. Amino acids: CASGINQPQHF.